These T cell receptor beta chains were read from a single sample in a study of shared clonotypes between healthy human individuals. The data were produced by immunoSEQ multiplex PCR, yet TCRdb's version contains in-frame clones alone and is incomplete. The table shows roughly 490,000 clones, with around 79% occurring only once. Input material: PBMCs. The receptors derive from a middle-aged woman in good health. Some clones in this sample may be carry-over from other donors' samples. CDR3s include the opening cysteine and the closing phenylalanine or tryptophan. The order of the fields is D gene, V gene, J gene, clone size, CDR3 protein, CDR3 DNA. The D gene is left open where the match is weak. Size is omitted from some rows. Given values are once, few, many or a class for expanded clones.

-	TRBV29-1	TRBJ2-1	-	CSVAGNEQFF	TGCAGCGTTGCCGGGAATGAGCAGTTCTTC
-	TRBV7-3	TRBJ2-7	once	CASSPRGLRNEQYF	TGTGCCAGCAGCCCCCGGGGTCTGAGGAACGAGCAGTACTTC
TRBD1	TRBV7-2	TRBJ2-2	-	CASSLGPTGTNTGELFF	TGTGCCAGCAGCTTAGGCCCGACAGGGACGAACACCGGGGAGCTGTTTTTT
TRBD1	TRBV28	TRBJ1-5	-	CASSTGQGGGQPQHF	TGTGCCAGCAGTACCGGACAGGGGGGAGGGCAGCCCCAGCATTTT
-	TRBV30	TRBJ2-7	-	CAWREPLQGGRGEQYF	TGTGCCTGGAGGGAACCCTTACAGGGAGGTCGGGGCGAGCAGTACTTC
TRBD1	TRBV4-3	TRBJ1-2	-	CASSQVASGGLGGYTF	TGCGCCAGCAGCCAAGTGGCCTCAGGGGGCTTGGGTGGCTACACCTTC
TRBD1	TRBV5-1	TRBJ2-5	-	CASSLATGDQETQYF	TGCGCCAGCAGCTTAGCGACAGGGGATCAAGAGACCCAGTACTTC
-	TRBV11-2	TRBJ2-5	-	CASSFGTIGGVTQETQYF	TGTGCCAGCAGCTTTGGGACAATCGGGGGAGTGACCCAAGAGACCCAGTACTTC
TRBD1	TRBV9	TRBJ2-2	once	CASSVSGTGYTGELFF	TGTGCCAGCAGCGTTTCCGGGACAGGGTACACCGGGGAGCTGTTTTTT
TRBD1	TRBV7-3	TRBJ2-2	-	CASSLQGTGSHGELFF	TGTGCCAGCAGCTTACAAGGGACAGGGAGTCACGGGGAGCTGTTTTTT
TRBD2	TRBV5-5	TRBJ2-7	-	CASSQMGLAGYEQYF	TGTGCCAGCAGCCAGATGGGTCTAGCGGGATACGAGCAGTACTTC
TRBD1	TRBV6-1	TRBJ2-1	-	CASSEMGQGYNEQFF	TGTGCCAGCAGTGAAATGGGACAGGGTTACAATGAGCAGTTCTTC
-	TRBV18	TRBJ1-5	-	CASSPEGGSDQPQHF	TGTGCCAGCTCACCAGAGGGAGGATCCGATCAGCCCCAGCATTTT
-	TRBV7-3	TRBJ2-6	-	CASSEQKGTGANVLTF	TGTGCCAGCAGCGAACAAAAAGGCACTGGGGCCAACGTCCTGACTTTC
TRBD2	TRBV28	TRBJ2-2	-	CASRPLAGGTGELFF	TGTGCCAGCAGACCACTAGCGGGAGGAACCGGGGAGCTGTTTTTT
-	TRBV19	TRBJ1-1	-	CASSISRATEAFF	TGTGCCAGTAGTATATCGAGAGCCACTGAAGCTTTCTTT
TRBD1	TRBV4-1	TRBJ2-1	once	CASSQGTGGYNEQFF	TGCGCCAGCAGCCAAGGGACAGGTGGTTACAATGAGCAGTTCTTC
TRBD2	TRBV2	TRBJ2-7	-	CASSEAGVAGYEQYF	TGTGCCAGCAGTGAAGCCGGGGTAGCGGGGTACGAGCAGTACTTC
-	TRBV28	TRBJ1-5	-	CASSLTNQPQHF	TGTGCCAGCAGTCTCACTAATCAGCCCCAGCATTTT
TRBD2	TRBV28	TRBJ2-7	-	CASLKGTTYEQYF	TGTGCCAGCCTGAAGGGGACTACCTACGAGCAGTACTTC
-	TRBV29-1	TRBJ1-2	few	CSVASGTNYGYTF	TGCAGCGTTGCCTCCGGGACGAACTATGGCTACACCTTC
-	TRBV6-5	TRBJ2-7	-	CASSFNSAEQYF	TGTGCCAGCAGTTTCAATTCCGCCGAGCAGTACTTC
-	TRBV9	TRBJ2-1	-	CASSPRAPYNEQFF	TGTGCCAGCAGCCCCCGGGCCCCTTACAATGAGCAGTTCTTC
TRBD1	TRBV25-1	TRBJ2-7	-	CASRETGGSYEQYF	TGTGCCAGCAGGGAGACAGGGGGCTCCTACGAGCAGTACTTC
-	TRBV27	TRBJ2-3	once	CASSHGGRDTQYF	TGTGCCAGCAGCCACGGGGGCCGGGATACGCAGTATTTT
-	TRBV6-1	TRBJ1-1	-	CASSVDRQDTEAFF	TGTGCCAGCAGTGTAGACAGGCAGGACACTGAAGCTTTCTTT
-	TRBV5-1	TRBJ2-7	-	CASSFSWDTYEQYF	TGCGCCAGCAGCTTTTCTTGGGACACCTACGAGCAGTACTTC
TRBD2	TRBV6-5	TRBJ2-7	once	CATKGLAVTYEQYF	TGTGCCACCAAGGGACTAGCGGTGACCTACGAGCAGTACTTC
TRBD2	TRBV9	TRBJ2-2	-	CASSVTLSGRRGTGELFF	TGTGCCAGCAGCGTCACCCTAAGCGGGAGACGGGGCACCGGGGAGCTGTTTTTT
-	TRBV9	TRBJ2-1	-	CASSPRTAYNEQFF	TGTGCCAGCAGCCCTCGGACAGCCTACAATGAGCAGTTCTTC
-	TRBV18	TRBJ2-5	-	CASSPVSGGETQYF	TGTGCCAGCTCACCCGTCAGCGGAGGGGAGACCCAGTACTTC
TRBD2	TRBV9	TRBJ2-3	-	CASSVDLAGTDTQYF	TGTGCCAGCAGCGTAGACCTAGCGGGCACAGATACGCAGTATTTT
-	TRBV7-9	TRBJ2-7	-	CASGSRDVPYEQYF	TGTGCCAGCGGATCCAGGGATGTCCCTTACGAGCAGTACTTC
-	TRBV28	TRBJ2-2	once	CASSPPNTGELFF	TGTGCCAGCAGTCCACCGAACACCGGGGAGCTGTTTTTT
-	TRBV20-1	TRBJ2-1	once	CSASLRVF	TGCAGTGCTAGCCTCAGGGTCTTC
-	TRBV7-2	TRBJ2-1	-	CASSLAGREQFF	TGTGCCAGCAGCTTAGCAGGGCGTGAGCAGTTCTTC
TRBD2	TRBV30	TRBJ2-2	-	CAWSALVGTSGYSNTGELFF	TGTGCCTGGAGTGCCCTGGTAGGGACTAGCGGGTACTCGAACACCGGGGAGCTGTTTTTT
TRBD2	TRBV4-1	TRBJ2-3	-	CASSQVALSGMVDTQYF	TGCGCCAGCAGCCAAGTCGCCCTCAGCGGGATGGTCGATACGCAGTATTTT
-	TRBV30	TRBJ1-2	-	CAWELGGTGYTF	TGTGCCTGGGAGTTGGGCGGCACGGGCTACACCTTC
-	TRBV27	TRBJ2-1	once	CASSLYAGSSYNEQFF	TGTGCCAGCAGTTTATACGCGGGAAGCTCCTACAATGAGCAGTTCTTC
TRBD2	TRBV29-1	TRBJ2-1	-	CSVEDSGSSYNEQFF	TGCAGCGTTGAAGACAGCGGGAGCTCCTACAATGAGCAGTTCTTC
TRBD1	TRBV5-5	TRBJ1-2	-	CASSPGTGGLYGYTF	TGTGCCAGCAGCCCCGGGACAGGGGGTCTCTATGGCTACACCTTC
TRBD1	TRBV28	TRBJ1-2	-	CASSLGRGQGGYTF	TGTGCCAGCAGTTTAGGCAGGGGGCAGGGTGGCTACACCTTC
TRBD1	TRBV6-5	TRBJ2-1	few	CASQQTGFGNEQFF	TGTGCCAGCCAGCAGACAGGGTTCGGGAATGAGCAGTTCTTC
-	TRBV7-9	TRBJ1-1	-	CASSFFSQNTEAFF	TGTGCCAGCAGCTTTTTTTCTCAGAACACTGAAGCTTTCTTT
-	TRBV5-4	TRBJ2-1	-	CASSPSGDSYNEQFF	TGTGCCAGCAGCCCATCGGGAGATTCCTACAATGAGCAGTTCTTC
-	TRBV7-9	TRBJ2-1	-	CASSLRLLSSYNEQFF	TGTGCCAGCAGCCTGCGACTCCTGAGCTCCTACAATGAGCAGTTCTTC
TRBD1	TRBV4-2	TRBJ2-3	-	CASSTQTGPTDTQYF	TGTGCCAGCAGCACCCAGACAGGGCCAACAGATACGCAGTATTTT
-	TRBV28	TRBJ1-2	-	CASAQGYGYTF	TGTGCCAGCGCCCAGGGGTATGGCTACACCTTC
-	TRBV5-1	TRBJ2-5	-	CASSSSTGAPEQYF	TGCGCCAGCAGCTCCTCGACAGGAGCCCCAGAGCAGTACTTC
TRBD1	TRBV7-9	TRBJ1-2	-	CASSHDPRQGSYGYTF	TGTGCCAGCAGTCACGACCCTCGACAGGGCAGCTATGGCTACACCTTC
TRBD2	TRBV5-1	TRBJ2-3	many	CASSLGLAGGPDTQYF	TGCGCCAGCAGCTTGGGACTAGCGGGAGGGCCGGATACGCAGTATTTT
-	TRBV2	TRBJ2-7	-	CASGVSSYEQYF	TGTGCCAGCGGGGTAAGCTCCTACGAGCAGTACTTC
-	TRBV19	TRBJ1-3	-	CASRSGAGQTSGNTIYF	TGTGCCAGTAGAAGCGGGGCAGGCCAAACCTCTGGAAACACCATATATTTT
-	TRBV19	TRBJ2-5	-	CASSPSQRAGETQYF	TGTGCCAGTAGTCCTTCCCAAAGGGCCGGCGAGACCCAGTACTTC